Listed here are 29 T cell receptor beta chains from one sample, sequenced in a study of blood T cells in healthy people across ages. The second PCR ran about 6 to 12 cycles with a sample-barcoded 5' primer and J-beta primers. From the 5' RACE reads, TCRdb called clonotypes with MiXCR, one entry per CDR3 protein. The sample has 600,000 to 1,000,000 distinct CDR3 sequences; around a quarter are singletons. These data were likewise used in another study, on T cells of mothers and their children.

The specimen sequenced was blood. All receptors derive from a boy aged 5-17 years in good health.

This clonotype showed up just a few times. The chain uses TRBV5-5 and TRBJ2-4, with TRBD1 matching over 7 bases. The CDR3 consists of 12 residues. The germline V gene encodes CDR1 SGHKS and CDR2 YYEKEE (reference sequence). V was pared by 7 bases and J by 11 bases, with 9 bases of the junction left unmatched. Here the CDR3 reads CASDTTGTVQYF. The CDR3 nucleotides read TGTGCCAGCGACACGACAGGGACAGTTCAGTACTTC.

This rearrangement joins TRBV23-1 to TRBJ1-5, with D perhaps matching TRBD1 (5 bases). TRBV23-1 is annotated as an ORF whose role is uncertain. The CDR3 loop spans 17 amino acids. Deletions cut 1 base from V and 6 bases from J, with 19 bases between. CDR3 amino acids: CASSQWEWDRGRQPQHF. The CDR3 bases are TGCGCCAGCAGTCAATGGGAATGGGACCGCGGTCGTCAGCCCCAGCATTTT.

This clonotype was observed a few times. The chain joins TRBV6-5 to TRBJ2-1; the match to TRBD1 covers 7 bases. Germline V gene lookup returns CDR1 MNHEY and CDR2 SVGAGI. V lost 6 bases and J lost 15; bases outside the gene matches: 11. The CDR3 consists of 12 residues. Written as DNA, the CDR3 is TGTGCCAGCAGCCCCAAGACAGGGCGAGGGTTCTTC. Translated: CASSPKTGRGFF.

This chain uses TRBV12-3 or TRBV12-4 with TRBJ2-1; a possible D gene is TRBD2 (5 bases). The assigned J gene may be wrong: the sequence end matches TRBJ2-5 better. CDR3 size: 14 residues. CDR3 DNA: TGTGCCAGCAGTGCGGGTCGATCCATAGAGACCCAGTACTTC. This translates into CASSAGRSIETQYF.

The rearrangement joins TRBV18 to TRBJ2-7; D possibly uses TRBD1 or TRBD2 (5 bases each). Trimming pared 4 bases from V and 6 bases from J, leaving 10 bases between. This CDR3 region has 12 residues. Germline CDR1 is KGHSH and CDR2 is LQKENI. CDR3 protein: CASSRAGGEQYF. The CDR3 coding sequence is TGTGCCAGCTCACGCGCTGGGGGCGAGCAGTACTTC.

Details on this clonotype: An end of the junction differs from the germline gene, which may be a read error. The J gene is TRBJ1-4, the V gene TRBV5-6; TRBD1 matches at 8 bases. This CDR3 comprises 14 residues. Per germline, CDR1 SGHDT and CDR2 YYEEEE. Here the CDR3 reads CAGSFRGLGEKLFF. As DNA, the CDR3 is TGTGCCGGCAGCTTCAGGGGGCTCGGTGAAAAACTGTTTTTT.

The CDR3 DNA sequence: TGCAGTGCTAGATCTAGCGACTACAATGAGCAGTTCTTC. Translation gives CSARSSDYNEQFF. The V and J genes are TRBV20-1 and TRBJ2-5; perhaps TRBD2 as D (6 bases). Judging by the DNA end, TRBJ2-1 fits better; the J call may be wrong. Germline V gene data show CDR1 as DFQATT and CDR2 as SNEGSKA (reference sequence). CDR3 length: 13 amino acids.

The DNA for the CDR3 is TGTGCCAGTAGTATTGATTTTAGAGGGGGGCTTACTAATCAGCCCCAGCATTTT. It codes for CASSIDFRGGLTNQPQHF. This chain joins TRBV19 and TRBJ1-5, with D possibly TRBD1 on 6 matching bases. Germline assignment: CDR1 LNHDA and CDR2 SQIVND (reference sequence). The CDR3 has 18 amino acids. V lost 3 bases and J 4 bases, leaving 22 bases between the germline ends.

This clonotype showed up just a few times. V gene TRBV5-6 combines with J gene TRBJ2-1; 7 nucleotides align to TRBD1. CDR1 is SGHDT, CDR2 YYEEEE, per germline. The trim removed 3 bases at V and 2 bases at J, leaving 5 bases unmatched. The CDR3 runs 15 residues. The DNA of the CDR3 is TGTGCCAGCAGCTCAACAGGGGACCCCTACAATGAGCAGTTCTTC. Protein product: CASSSTGDPYNEQFF.

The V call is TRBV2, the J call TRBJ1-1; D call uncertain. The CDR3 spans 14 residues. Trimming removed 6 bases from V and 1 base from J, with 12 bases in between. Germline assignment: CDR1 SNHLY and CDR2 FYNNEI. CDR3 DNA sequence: TGTGCCAGCAGGGTAGGTTGGCAGAACACTGAAGCTTTCTTT. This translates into CASRVGWQNTEAFF.

The CDR3 protein is CSAVTGTSITYEQYF. DNA of the CDR3: TGCAGTGCTGTAACCGGGACCTCCATCACCTACGAGCAGTACTTC. The chain uses TRBV20-1 and TRBJ2-1; D may correspond to TRBD1 or TRBD2 (5 bases each). The end of the DNA is better explained by TRBJ2-7, so the J call may be wrong. The germline CDR1 and CDR2 sequences are DFQATT and SNEGSKA (reference sequence). There are 15 residues in the CDR3.

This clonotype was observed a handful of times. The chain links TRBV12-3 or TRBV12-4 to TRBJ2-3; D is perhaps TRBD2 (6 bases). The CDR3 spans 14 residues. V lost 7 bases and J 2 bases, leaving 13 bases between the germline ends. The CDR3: CASITSLHTDTQYF. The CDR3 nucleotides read TGTGCCAGCATCACTAGCCTCCACACAGATACGCAGTATTTT.

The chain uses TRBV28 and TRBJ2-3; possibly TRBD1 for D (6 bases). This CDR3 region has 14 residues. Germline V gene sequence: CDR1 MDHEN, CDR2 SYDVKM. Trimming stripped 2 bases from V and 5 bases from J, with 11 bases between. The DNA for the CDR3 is TGTGCCAGCAGTTTACGGGCAGGGGTAGATACGCAGTATTTT. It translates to CASSLRAGVDTQYF.

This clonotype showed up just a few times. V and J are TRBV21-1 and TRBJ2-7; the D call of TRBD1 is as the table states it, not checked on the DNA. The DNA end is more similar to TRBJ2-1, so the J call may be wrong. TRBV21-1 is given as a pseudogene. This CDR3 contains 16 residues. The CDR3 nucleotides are TGTGCCAGCGTACCCCGGGGACCATGGGGTTACAATGAGCAGTTCTTC. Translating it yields CASVPRGPWGYNEQFF.

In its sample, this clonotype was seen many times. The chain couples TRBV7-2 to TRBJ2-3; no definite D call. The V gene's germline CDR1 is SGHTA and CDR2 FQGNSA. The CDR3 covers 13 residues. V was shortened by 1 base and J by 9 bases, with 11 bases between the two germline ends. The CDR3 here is CASSLVGIPTQYF. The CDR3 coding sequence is TGTGCCAGCAGCTTAGTGGGTATACCAACGCAGTATTTT.

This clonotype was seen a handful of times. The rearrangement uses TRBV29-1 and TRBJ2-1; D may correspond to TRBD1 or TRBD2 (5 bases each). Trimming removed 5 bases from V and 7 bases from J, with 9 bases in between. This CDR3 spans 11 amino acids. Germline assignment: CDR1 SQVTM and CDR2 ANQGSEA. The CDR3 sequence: CSVLWGNEQFF. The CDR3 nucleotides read TGCAGCGTTCTCTGGGGGAATGAGCAGTTCTTC.

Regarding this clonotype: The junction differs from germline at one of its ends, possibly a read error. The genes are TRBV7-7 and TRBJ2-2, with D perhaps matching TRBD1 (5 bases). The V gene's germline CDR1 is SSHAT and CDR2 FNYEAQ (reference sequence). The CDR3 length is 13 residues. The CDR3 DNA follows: TGTGCTAGCAACAGACAGACCACCGGGGAGCTGTTTTTT. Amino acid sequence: CASNRQTTGELFF.

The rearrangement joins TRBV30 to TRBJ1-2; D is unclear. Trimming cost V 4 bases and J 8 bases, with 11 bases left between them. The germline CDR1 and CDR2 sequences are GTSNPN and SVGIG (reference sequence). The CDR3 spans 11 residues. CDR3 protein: CAWIDWSGYTF. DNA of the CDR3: TGTGCCTGGATAGACTGGTCCGGCTACACCTTC.

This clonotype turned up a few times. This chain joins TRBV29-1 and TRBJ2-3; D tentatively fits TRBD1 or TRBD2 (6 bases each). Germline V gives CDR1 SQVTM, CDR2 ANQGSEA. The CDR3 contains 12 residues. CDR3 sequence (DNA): TGCAGTGCTTTAGGGGGGTCAGATACGCAGTATTTT. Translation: CSALGGSDTQYF.

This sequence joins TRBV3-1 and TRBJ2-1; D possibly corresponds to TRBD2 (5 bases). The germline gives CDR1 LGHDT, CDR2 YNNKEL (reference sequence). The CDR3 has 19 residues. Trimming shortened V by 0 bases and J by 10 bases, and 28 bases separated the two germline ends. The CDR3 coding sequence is TGTGCCAGCAGCCAAGACCTAGCCAATTTAGATCTTCTAAGCAGGGAGCAGTTCTTC. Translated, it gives CASSQDLANLDLLSREQFF.

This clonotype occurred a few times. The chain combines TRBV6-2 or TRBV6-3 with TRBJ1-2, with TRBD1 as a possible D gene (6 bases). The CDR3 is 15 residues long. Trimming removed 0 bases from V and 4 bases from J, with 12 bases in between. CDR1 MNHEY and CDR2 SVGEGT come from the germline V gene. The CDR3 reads CASSYSEQGLYGYTF. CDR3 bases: TGTGCCAGCAGTTACTCGGAACAGGGTCTCTATGGCTACACCTTC.

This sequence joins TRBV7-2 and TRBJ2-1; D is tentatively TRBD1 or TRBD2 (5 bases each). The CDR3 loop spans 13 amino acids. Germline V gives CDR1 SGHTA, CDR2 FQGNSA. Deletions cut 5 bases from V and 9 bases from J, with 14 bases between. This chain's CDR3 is CASSRRLGGEQFF. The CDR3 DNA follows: TGTGCCAGCAGCAGAAGACTTGGGGGTGAGCAGTTCTTC.

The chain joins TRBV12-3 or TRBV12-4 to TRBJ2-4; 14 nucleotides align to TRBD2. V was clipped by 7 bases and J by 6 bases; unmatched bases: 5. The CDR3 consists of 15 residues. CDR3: CASNRLAGGGNIQYF. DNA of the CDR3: TGTGCCAGCAACAGACTAGCGGGAGGGGGAAACATTCAGTACTTC.

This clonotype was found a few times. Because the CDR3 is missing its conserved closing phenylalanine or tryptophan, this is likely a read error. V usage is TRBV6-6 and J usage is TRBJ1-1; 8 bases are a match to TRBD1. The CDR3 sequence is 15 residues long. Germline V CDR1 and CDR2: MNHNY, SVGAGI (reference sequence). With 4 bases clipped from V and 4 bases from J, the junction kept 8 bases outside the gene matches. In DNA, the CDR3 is TGTGCCAGCAGTTGGACAGGGCCGAGTAGCACTGAAGCTTTCTCT. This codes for CASSWTGPSSTEAFS.

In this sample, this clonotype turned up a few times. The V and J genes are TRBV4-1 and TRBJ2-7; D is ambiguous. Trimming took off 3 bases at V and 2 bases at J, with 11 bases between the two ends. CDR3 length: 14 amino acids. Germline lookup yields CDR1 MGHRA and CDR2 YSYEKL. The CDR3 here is CASSHRPETYEQYF. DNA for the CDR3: TGCGCCAGCAGCCACAGGCCGGAGACCTACGAGCAGTACTTC.

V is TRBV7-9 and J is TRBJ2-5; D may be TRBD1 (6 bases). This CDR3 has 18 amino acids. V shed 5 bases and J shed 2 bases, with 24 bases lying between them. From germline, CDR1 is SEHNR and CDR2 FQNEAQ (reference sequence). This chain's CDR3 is CASSLAGIYGGQQETQYF. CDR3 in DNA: TGTGCCAGCAGCCTTGCAGGGATCTACGGAGGACAGCAAGAGACCCAGTACTTC.

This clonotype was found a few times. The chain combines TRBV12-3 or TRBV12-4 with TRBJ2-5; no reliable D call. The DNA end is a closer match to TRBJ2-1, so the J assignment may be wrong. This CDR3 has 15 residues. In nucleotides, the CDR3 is TGTGCCAGCAGTTCACACCCTTTTGGGGTGAATGAGCAGTTCTTC. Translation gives CASSSHPFGVNEQFF.

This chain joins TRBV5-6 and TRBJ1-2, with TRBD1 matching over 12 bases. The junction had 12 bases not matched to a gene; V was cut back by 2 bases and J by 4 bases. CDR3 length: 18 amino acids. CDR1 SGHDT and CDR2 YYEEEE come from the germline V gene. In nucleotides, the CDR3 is TGTGCCAGCAGCTTTCCCGGGACAGGGGGCACTGTTTTCTATGGCTACACCTTC. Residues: CASSFPGTGGTVFYGYTF.

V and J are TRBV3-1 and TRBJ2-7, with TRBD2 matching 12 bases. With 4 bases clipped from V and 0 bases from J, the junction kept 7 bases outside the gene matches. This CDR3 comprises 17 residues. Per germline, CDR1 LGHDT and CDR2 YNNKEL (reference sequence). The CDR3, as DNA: TGTGCCAGCAGCCCCCGGCTAGCGGGGGGGATCTCCTACGAGCAGTACTTC. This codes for CASSPRLAGGISYEQYF.